This is a list of T cell receptor beta chains from one sample in a study of shared clonotypes between healthy human individuals. Some clones are missing from TCRdb's copy, which holds only in-frame ones; the method was immunoSEQ multiplex PCR. This sample carries some 790,000 clones, roughly 72% of them seen once, and the ten largest clones take under 2%. Material for sequencing was memory CD4+ T cells sorted from blood. Every receptor here comes from a young woman in good health. Each CDR3 is given with its conserved first and last residue. A D gene is named only where the DNA matches it firmly. Expanded clones get a size class; other rows say once, few or many, or leave the size out.

V gene	J gene	CDR3 length	D gene	clone size	CDR3 protein	CDR3 DNA
TRBV5-4	TRBJ2-4	16	TRBD2	-	CASSPGLAREKNIQYF	TGTGCCAGCAGCCCGGGACTAGCGAGAGAGAAAAACATTCAGTACTTC
TRBV28	TRBJ1-4	14	TRBD1	many	CASSPGTVHEKLFF	TGTGCCAGCAGTCCCGGGACAGTGCATGAAAAACTGTTTTTT
TRBV27	TRBJ2-7	14	TRBD2	-	CASRQSGLDFVQYF	TGTGCCAGCAGGCAATCGGGACTAGACTTTGTGCAGTACTTC
TRBV21-1	TRBJ1-3	15	-	-	CASSKEGGSGNTIYF	TGTGCCAGCAGCAAAGAGGGGGGCAGTGGAAACACCATATATTTT
TRBV18	TRBJ1-3	16	-	-	CASSPPRGISGNTIYF	TGTGCCAGCTCACCCCCCCGGGGGATCTCTGGAAACACCATATATTTT
TRBV27	TRBJ1-2	17	-	-	CASSLYRQGPYNDGYTF	TGTGCCAGCAGTTTATACCGCCAGGGGCCCTATAACGATGGCTACACCTTC
TRBV7-9	TRBJ2-2	15	-	-	CASSEQNANTGELFF	TGTGCCAGCAGTGAACAAAATGCGAACACCGGGGAGCTGTTTTTT
TRBV6-8	TRBJ1-5	15	-	-	CASSYSGWDDQPQHF	TGTGCCAGCAGTTACTCAGGCTGGGACGATCAGCCCCAGCATTTT
TRBV27	TRBJ1-1	15	TRBD1	once	CASSPHRGLDTEAFF	TGTGCCAGCAGTCCACACAGGGGGCTTGACACTGAAGCTTTCTTT
TRBV5-1	TRBJ2-1	15	-	-	CASSLTGPIVGEQFF	TGCGCCAGCAGCTTGACAGGGCCGATCGTGGGTGAGCAGTTCTTC
TRBV18	TRBJ1-1	13	TRBD1	-	CASSQGQITEAFF	TGTGCCAGCTCACAGGGACAGATCACTGAAGCTTTCTTT
TRBV2	TRBJ2-7	13	-	-	CASREGAKGEQYF	TGTGCCAGCAGGGAGGGGGCGAAGGGGGAGCAGTACTTC
TRBV5-1	TRBJ2-5	15	TRBD2	once	CASSPGLAAQETQYF	TGCGCCAGCAGCCCGGGACTAGCGGCACAAGAGACCCAGTACTTC
TRBV5-1	TRBJ2-5	15	-	-	CASSLVTPNRETQYF	TGCGCCAGCAGCTTGGTCACTCCGAACCGGGAGACCCAGTACTTC
TRBV28	TRBJ2-7	10	-	-	CASRGREQYF	TGTGCCAGCAGGGGTCGGGAGCAGTACTTC
TRBV4-1	TRBJ1-5	14	-	-	CASSQQSGNQPQHF	TGCGCCAGCAGCCAACAGTCAGGGAATCAGCCCCAGCATTTT
TRBV7-9	TRBJ1-1	14	-	-	CASSLERSDTEAFF	TGTGCCAGCAGCTTAGAACGGTCGGACACTGAAGCTTTCTTT
TRBV2	TRBJ2-1	14	TRBD2	-	CASRMLAGGNEQFF	TGTGCCAGCAGGATGCTAGCGGGGGGCAATGAGCAGTTCTTC
TRBV28	TRBJ1-5	17	-	-	CASSVTKIGTFGQPQHF	TGTGCCAGCAGCGTAACTAAAATTGGGACATTCGGTCAGCCCCAGCATTTT
TRBV6-5	TRBJ2-1	14	-	-	CASSDVTRPHEQFF	TGTGCCAGCAGCGATGTGACTAGACCCCATGAGCAGTTCTTC
TRBV19	TRBJ1-2	13	-	-	CASSTGTPYGYTF	TGTGCCAGTAGTACCGGGACACCCTATGGCTACACCTTC
TRBV11-3	TRBJ1-1	14	-	-	CASSAGLMNTEAFF	TGTGCCAGCAGCGCAGGGTTAATGAACACTGAAGCTTTCTTT
TRBV5-1	TRBJ2-5	13	-	-	CASSLGLEETQYF	TGCGCCAGCAGCTTGGGGTTAGAGGAGACCCAGTACTTC
TRBV5-4	TRBJ1-1	14	TRBD1	-	CASSFGGQPPEAFF	TGTGCCAGCAGCTTTGGGGGACAGCCACCTGAAGCTTTCTTT
TRBV7-9	TRBJ1-2	16	-	-	CASSLGRERGGYGYTF	TGTGCCAGCAGCTTAGGTCGAGAAAGAGGAGGATATGGCTACACCTTC
TRBV4-1	TRBJ2-5	14	-	-	CASSRIEREETQYF	TGCGCCAGCAGCCGGATAGAGAGGGAAGAGACCCAGTACTTC
TRBV19	TRBJ1-4	15	-	-	CASSRGGGDKEKLFF	TGTGCCAGTAGTCGAGGAGGGGGAGATAAGGAAAAACTGTTTTTT
TRBV2	TRBJ1-2	12	TRBD1	-	CASIGQGYGYTF	TGTGCCAGCATTGGACAGGGGTATGGCTACACCTTC
TRBV2	TRBJ2-5	14	TRBD1	-	CASTRDRGQETQYF	TGTGCCAGCACCAGGGACAGGGGACAAGAGACCCAGTACTTC
TRBV19	TRBJ2-2	14	TRBD1	-	CASSTQGYTGELFF	TGTGCCAGTAGTACACAGGGGTACACCGGGGAGCTGTTTTTT
TRBV7-8	TRBJ2-5	13	-	-	CASSSGTQETQYF	TGTGCCAGCAGCTCCGGAACCCAAGAGACCCAGTACTTC
TRBV28	TRBJ2-1	17	-	few	CASSSTGTSVSYNEQFF	TGTGCCAGCAGTTCAACCGGGACATCCGTCTCCTACAATGAGCAGTTCTTC
TRBV28	TRBJ1-5	14	TRBD1	few	CASSPDTGGQPQHF	TGTGCCAGCAGTCCAGATACAGGGGGCCAGCCCCAGCATTTT
TRBV5-1	TRBJ1-2	16	TRBD1	once	CASSLVGTGGDYGYTF	TGCGCCAGCAGCTTGGTCGGGACAGGGGGCGACTATGGCTACACCTTC
TRBV4-2	TRBJ1-1	15	-	once	CASSLFGTGNTEAFF	TGTGCCAGCAGCTTGTTCGGGACGGGAAACACTGAAGCTTTCTTT
TRBV11-1	TRBJ2-1	11	-	-	CASRAAGEQFF	TGTGCCAGCAGGGCCGCGGGTGAGCAGTTCTTC
TRBV5-8	TRBJ2-5	14	-	-	CASSPTGAGETQYF	TGTGCCAGCAGTCCCACAGGGGCGGGGGAGACCCAGTACTTC
TRBV28	TRBJ1-5	14	TRBD1	-	CASSLTGGYQPQHF	TGTGCCAGCAGTCTCACAGGGGGCTATCAGCCCCAGCATTTT
TRBV28	TRBJ2-2	15	TRBD2	-	CATAGTSGRTGELFF	TGTGCCACAGCCGGGACTAGCGGGAGGACGGGGGAGCTGTTTTTT
TRBV14	TRBJ2-5	16	TRBD2	-	CASSQDPSGRRETQYF	TGTGCCAGCAGCCAAGACCCTAGCGGGAGACGAGAGACCCAGTACTTC
TRBV28	TRBJ1-2	15	-	-	CASSVPGAAGYGYTF	TGTGCCAGCAGTGTACCGGGGGCCGCAGGCTATGGCTACACCTTC
TRBV9	TRBJ1-1	13	-	few	CASSVTLGTEAFF	TGTGCCAGCAGCGTGACTCTCGGCACTGAAGCTTTCTTT
TRBV5-1	TRBJ2-1	16	TRBD2	-	CASSSVIAGGPGEQFF	TGCGCCAGCAGCTCGGTTATAGCGGGAGGGCCAGGTGAGCAGTTCTTC
TRBV10-2	TRBJ2-1	14	-	-	CASSDVRERVEQFF	TGCGCCAGCAGTGACGTACGGGAGCGGGTTGAGCAGTTCTTC
TRBV10-1	TRBJ2-5	18	TRBD2	-	CASSEGLAGDRLGETQYF	TGCGCCAGCAGTGAAGGACTAGCGGGAGATCGATTGGGAGAGACCCAGTACTTC